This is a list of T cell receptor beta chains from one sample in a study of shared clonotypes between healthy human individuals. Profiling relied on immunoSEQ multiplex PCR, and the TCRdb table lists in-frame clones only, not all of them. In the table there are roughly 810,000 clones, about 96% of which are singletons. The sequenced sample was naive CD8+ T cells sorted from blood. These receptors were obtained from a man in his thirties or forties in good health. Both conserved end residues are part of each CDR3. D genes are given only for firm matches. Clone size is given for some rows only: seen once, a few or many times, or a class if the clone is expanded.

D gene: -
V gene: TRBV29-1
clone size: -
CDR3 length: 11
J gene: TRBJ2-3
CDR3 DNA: TGCAGCGTCTGGTGGGAAGATACGCAGTATTTT
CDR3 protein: CSVWWEDTQYF

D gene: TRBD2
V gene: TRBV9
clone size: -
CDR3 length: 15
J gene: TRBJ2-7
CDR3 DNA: TGTGCCAGCAGCGTAGAAGCGGGAAATCCCGACGAGCAGTACTTC
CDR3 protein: CASSVEAGNPDEQYF

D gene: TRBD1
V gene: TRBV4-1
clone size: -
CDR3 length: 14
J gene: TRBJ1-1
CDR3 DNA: TGCGCCAGCAGCCACCCGGGGGGACAGAAAGGAGCTTTCTTT
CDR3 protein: CASSHPGGQKGAFF

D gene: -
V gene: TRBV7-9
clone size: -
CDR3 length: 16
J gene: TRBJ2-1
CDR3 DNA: TGTGCCAGCAGCTTAGTAGGGCTGGATCTCTGGAATGAGCAGTTCTTC
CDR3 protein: CASSLVGLDLWNEQFF

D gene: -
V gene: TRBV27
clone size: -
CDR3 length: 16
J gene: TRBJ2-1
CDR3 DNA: TGTGCCAGCAGTTTATATTGGAAACAGGGCAACAATGAGCAGTTCTTC
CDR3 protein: CASSLYWKQGNNEQFF

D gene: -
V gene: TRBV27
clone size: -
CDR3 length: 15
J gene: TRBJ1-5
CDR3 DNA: TGTGCCAGCAGTCTGACAGGTTATGGCAATCAGCCCCAGCATTTT
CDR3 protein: CASSLTGYGNQPQHF

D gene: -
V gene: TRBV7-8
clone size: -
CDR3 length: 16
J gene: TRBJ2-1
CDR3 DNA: TGTGCCAGCAGCTTATATGAGGGAGGCGTCTACAATGAGCAGTTCTTC
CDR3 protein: CASSLYEGGVYNEQFF

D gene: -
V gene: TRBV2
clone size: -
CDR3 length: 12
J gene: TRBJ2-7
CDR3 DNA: TGTGCCAGTCAGCGGGTCCCCTACGAGCAGTACTTC
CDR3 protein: CASQRVPYEQYF

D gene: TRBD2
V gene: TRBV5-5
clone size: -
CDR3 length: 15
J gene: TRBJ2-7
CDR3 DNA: TGTGCCAGCAGCCTGGGACTAGCGGACTCCTACGAGCAGTACTTC
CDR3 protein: CASSLGLADSYEQYF

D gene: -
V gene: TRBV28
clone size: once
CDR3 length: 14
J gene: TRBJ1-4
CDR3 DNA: TGTGTCAGCAGTTTAAGGTGGCGCGAGGAAAAACTGTTTTTT
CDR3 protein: CVSSLRWREEKLFF

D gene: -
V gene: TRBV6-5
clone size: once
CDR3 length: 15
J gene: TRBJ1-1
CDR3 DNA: TGTGCCAGCACCCTAAAATTTACAGGGATCACTGAAGCTTTCTTT
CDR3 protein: CASTLKFTGITEAFF

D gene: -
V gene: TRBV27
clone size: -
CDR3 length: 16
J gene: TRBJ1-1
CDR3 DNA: TGTGCCAGCAGTTTATACAGCCCTCCCATGAACACTGAAGCTTTCTTT
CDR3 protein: CASSLYSPPMNTEAFF

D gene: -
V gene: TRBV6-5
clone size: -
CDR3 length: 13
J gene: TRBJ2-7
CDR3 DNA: TGTGCCAGCCAACTTGGGAGCTCCTACGAGCAGTACTTC
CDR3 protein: CASQLGSSYEQYF

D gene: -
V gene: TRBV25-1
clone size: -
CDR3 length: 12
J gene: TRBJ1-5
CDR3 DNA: TGTGCCAGCAGTCGGGGGGGTCAGCCCCAGCATTTT
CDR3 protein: CASSRGGQPQHF

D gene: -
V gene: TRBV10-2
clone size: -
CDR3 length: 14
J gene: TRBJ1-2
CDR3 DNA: TGCGCCAGCAGTGAGGACGGAGCTAACTATGGCTACACCTTC
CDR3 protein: CASSEDGANYGYTF

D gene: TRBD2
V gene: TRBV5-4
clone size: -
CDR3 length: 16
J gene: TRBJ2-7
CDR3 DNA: TGTGCCAGCAGCTCGACTAGCGGGTTCACCAACTACGAGCAGTACTTC
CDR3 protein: CASSSTSGFTNYEQYF

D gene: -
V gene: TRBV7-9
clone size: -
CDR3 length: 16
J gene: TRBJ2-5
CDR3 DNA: TGTGCCAGCAGCTTAGTTGAGCGGCAGGGGGGAGAGACCCAGTACTTC
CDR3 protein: CASSLVERQGGETQYF

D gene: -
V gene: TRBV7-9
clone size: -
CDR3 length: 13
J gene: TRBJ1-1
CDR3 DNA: TGTGCCAGCAGCAAGGAGGGTTACACTGAAGCTTTCTTT
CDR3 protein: CASSKEGYTEAFF

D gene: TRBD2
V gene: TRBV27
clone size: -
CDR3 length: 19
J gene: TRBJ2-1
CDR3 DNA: TGTGCCAGCAGCCGCACGGGAGCGGGAGGGATGTTGGGGAGCAATGAGCAGTTCTTC
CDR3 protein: CASSRTGAGGMLGSNEQFF

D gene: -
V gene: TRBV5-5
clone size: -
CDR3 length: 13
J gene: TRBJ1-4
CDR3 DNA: TGTGCCAGCCGGGGAACAACTAATGAAAAACTGTTTTTT
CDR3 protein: CASRGTTNEKLFF

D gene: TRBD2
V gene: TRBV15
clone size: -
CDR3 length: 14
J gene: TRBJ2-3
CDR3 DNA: TGTGCCACCAGCACGGGACTAGCGACAGATACGCAGTATTTT
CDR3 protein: CATSTGLATDTQYF

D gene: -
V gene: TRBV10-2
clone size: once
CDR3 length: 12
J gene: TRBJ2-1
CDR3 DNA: TGCGCCAGCAGTGAGGGGGCGACTGAGCAGTTCTTC
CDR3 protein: CASSEGATEQFF

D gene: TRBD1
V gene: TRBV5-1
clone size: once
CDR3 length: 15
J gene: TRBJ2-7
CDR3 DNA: TGCGCCAACAACGATGAGGACAGGGTCCATTGCGAGCAGTACTTC
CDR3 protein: CANNDEDRVHCEQYF

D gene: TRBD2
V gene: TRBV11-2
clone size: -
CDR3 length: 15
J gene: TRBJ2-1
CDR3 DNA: TGTGCCAGCAGCTTCGAAGCGGGACTAGGCAATGAGCAGTTCTTC
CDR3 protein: CASSFEAGLGNEQFF

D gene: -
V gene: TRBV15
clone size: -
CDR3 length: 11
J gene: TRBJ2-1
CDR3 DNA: TGTGCCACCAGCGATTACAATGAGCAGTTCTTC
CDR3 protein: CATSDYNEQFF

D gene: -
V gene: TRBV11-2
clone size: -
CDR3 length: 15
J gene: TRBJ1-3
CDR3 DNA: TGTGCCAGCAGCTTAGAGACTGCCCCCGGGTACACCATATATTTT
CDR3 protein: CASSLETAPGYTIYF

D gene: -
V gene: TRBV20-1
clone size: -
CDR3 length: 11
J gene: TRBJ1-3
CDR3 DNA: TGCAGTGGTGAGAGCGGAAACACCATATATTTT
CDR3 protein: CSGESGNTIYF

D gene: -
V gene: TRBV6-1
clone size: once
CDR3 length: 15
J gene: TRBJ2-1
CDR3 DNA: TGTGCCAGCAGTGAAAGTCCCAGCTCCTACAATGAGCAGTTCTTC
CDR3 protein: CASSESPSSYNEQFF

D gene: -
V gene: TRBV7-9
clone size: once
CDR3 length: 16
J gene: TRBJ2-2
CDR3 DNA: TGTGCCAGCAGCTCCTCAGAAGGGACCAACACCGGGGAGCTGTTTTTT
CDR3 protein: CASSSSEGTNTGELFF

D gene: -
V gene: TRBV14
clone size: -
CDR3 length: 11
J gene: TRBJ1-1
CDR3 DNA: TGTGCCAGCTCCGGGAGCACTGAAGCTTTCTTT
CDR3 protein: CASSGSTEAFF

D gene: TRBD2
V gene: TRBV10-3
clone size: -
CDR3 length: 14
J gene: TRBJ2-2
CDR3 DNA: TGTGCCATCGCGAAGCGGGAGTCCCCCGGGGAGCTGTTTTTT
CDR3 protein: CAIAKRESPGELFF

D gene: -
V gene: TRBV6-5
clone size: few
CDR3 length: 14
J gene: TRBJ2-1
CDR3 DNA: TGTGCCAGCAGTCCCGGGATAGTGAGGAATGAGCAGTTCTTC
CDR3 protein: CASSPGIVRNEQFF

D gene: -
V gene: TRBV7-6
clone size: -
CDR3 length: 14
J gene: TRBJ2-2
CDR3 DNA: TGTGCCAGCAGCTTAGTAGTGGGGGACGGGGAGCTGTTTTTT
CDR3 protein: CASSLVVGDGELFF

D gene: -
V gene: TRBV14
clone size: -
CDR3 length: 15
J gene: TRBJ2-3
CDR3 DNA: TGTGCCAGCAGCCAAGATGATAGCCGCACAGATACGCAGTATTTT
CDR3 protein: CASSQDDSRTDTQYF

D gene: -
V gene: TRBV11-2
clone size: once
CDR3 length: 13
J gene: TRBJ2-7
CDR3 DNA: TGTGCCAGCAGCCCTACAGAAGTCTACGAGCAGTACTTC
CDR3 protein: CASSPTEVYEQYF

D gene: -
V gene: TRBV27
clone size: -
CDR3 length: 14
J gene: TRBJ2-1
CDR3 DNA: TGTGCCAGCAGTTTATCGGGGGGTCCCCCTAAGCAGTTCTTC
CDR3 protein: CASSLSGGPPKQFF

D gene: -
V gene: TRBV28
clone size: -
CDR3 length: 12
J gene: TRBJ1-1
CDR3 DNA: TGTGCCAGCCGTGCCTCGAACACTGAAGCTTTCTTT
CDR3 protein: CASRASNTEAFF

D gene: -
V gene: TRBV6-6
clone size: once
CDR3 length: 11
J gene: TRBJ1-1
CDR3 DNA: TGTGCCAGCAGCCTGGGAACTGAAGCTTTCTTT
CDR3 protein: CASSLGTEAFF

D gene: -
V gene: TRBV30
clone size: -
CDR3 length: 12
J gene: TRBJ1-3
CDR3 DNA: TGTGCCTGGAGCGACTCTGGAAACACCATATATTTT
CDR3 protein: CAWSDSGNTIYF

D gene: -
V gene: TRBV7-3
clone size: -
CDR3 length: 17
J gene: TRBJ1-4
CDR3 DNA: TGTGCCAGCAGCCCTATAGGTAGAATCACAACTAATGAAAAACTGTTTTTT
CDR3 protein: CASSPIGRITTNEKLFF

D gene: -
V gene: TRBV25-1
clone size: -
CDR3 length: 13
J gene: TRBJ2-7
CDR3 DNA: TGTGCCAGCAGTGACAGGGATACCTACGAGCAGTACTTC
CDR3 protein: CASSDRDTYEQYF

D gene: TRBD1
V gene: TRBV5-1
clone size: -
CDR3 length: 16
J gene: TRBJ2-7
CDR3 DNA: TGCGCCAGCAGCAGAGCCAGGGACAGGGAGATAGACGAGCAGTACTTC
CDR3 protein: CASSRARDREIDEQYF

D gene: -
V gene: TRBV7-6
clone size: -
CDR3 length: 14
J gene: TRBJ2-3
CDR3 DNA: TGTGCCAGCAGACCCATAGCGGTCACAGATACGCAGTATTTT
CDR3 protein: CASRPIAVTDTQYF

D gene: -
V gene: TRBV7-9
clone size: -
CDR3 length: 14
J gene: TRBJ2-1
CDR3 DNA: TGTGCCAGCAGTACTAACAACAGGGCAAATGAGCAGTTCTTC
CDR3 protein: CASSTNNRANEQFF

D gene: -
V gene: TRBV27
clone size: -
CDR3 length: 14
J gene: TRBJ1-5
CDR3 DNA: TGTGCCAGCAGTTTCCAAGGGAGCCTAGGGGCCCAGCATTTT
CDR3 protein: CASSFQGSLGAQHF

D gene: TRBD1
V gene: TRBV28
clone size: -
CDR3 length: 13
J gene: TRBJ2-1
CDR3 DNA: TGTGCCAGCAGTTTGGGACAGGTAAATGAGCAGTTCTTC
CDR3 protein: CASSLGQVNEQFF

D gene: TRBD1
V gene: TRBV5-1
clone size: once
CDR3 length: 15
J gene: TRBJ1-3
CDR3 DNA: TGCGCCAGCAGCTCGGGACAGCACTCTGGAAACACCATATATTTT
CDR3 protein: CASSSGQHSGNTIYF

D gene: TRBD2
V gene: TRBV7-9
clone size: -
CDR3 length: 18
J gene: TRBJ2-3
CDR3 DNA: TGTGCCAGCAGCCCCCACCCGACTAGCGGGAGGGCCGCAGATACGCAGTATTTT
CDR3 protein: CASSPHPTSGRAADTQYF

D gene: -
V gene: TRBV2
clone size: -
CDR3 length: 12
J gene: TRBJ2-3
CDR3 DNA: TGTGCCAGCAGGCAGAGCACAGATACGCAGTATTTT
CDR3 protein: CASRQSTDTQYF

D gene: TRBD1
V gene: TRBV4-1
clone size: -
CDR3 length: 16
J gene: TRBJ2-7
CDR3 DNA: TGCGCCAGCAGCCAACTAGGACAGGGTAACCCCTACGAGCAGTACTTC
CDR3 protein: CASSQLGQGNPYEQYF

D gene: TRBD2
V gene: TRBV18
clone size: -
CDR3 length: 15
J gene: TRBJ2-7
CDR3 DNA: TGTGCCAGCTCACCACCTGCAGCGGGGAACTACGAGCAGTACTTC
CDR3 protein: CASSPPAAGNYEQYF

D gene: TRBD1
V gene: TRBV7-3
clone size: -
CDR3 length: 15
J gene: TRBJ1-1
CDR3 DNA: TGTGCCAGCAGCTTGGCAGGGGGCATGAACACTGAAGCTTTCTTT
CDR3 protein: CASSLAGGMNTEAFF

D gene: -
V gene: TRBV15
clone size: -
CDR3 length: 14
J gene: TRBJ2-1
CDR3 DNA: TGTGCCACCAGAACGGAGGACCCCTACAATGAGCAGTTCTTC
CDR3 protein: CATRTEDPYNEQFF